The 15 T cell receptor beta chains below all came from one sample that was sequenced in a study of T-cell reconstitution after alpha-beta-depleted transplantation in children. Library preparation (for TCRbeta) was performed with unique molecular identifiers. TCRdb re-called the PCR reads through MiXCR, storing one row per CDR3 protein. The sample holds about 420,000 distinct CDR3 sequences, approximately 10% seen once. The material sequenced was PBMCs from the stem cell graft donor, taken from the stem cell graft. The receptors come from a human donor who donated a stem cell graft to a child with acute myeloid leukemia.

The table lists this clonotype with many counts. The V and J genes are TRBV10-3 and TRBJ2-1; 9 bases line up with TRBD2. After removal of 10 bases from V and 5 bases from J, the junction contained 15 bases not matched to a gene. CDR1 and CDR2 from the germline V gene are ENHRY and SYGVKD. CDR3 length: 16 amino acids. The chain's CDR3 is CATRTVAGGPNNEQFF. DNA for the CDR3: TGTGCCACGCGGACGGTTGCGGGAGGGCCCAACAATGAGCAGTTCTTC.

The CDR3 DNA sequence: TGCGCCAGCAGCGCGGGGAGACAGAACACTGAAGCTTTCTTT. Translating gives CASSAGRQNTEAFF. The chain employs TRBV5-1 and TRBJ1-1, with no clear D. There are 14 residues in the CDR3. Trimming took 4 bases from V and 1 from J, leaving 11 bases between them. Germline CDR1 SGHRS, CDR2 YFSETQ.

The chain has TRBV3-1 and TRBJ2-7; D remains ambiguous. This CDR3 is built from 12 residues. Trimming cost V 1 base and J 2 bases, with 3 bases left between them. Germline CDR1 reads LGHDT; CDR2 reads YNNKEL (reference sequence). This CDR3 reads CASSQVAYEQYF. CDR3 in DNA: TGTGCCAGCAGCCAAGTAGCCTACGAGCAGTACTTC.

This clonotype was detected only a few times. V and J are TRBV30 and TRBJ2-1; 7 nucleotides align to TRBD1. V trimming: 5 bases; J trimming: 10 bases; junction bases outside the gene matches: 14. Germline lookup yields CDR1 GTSNPN and CDR2 SVGIG (reference sequence). This CDR3 is 14 amino acids long. CDR3 coding DNA: TGTGCCTGGTCCAAAACAGGGGAGTATAACGAGCAGTTCTTC. It translates to CAWSKTGEYNEQFF.

This clonotype was observed a few times. The chain has TRBV5-1 and TRBJ1-5; 10 bases agree with TRBD1. V shed 6 bases and J 4 bases; nucleotides not matched to a gene: 7. CDR3 size: 15 residues. The germline gives CDR1 SGHRS, CDR2 YFSETQ. CDR3 nucleotide sequence: TGCGCCAGCACAGCCGGGACAGGGGATAATCAGCCCCAGCATTTT. It specifies CASTAGTGDNQPQHF.

This sequence joins TRBV2 and TRBJ1-1; 7 bases are shared with TRBD1. CDR3 length equals 14 residues. CDR1 and CDR2 (germline): SNHLY, FYNNEI. V lost 6 bases, J lost 3 bases, and 7 bases stayed unmatched. The CDR3 coding sequence is TGTGCCAGCAGACAGACAGGGTTGGACACTGAAGCTTTCTTT. Its protein product is CASRQTGLDTEAFF.

The V gene is TRBV5-6, the J gene TRBJ2-5; D ambiguous. This CDR3 has 14 residues. V was pared by 3 bases and J by 2 bases, with 11 bases between. The germline CDR1 and CDR2 sequences are SGHDT and YYEEEE. CDR3 amino acids: CASSSETTQETQYF. CDR3 DNA: TGTGCCAGCAGCTCGGAGACAACGCAAGAGACCCAGTACTTC.

J is TRBJ1-1 and V is TRBV7-8; weak D call: TRBD1 (5 bases). V lost 5 bases and J 4 bases, leaving 17 bases between the germline ends. Germline V gene data show CDR1 as SGHVS and CDR2 as FQNEAQ. The CDR3 consists of 15 residues. CDR3 DNA: TGTGCCAGCAGCCCCAGTCCGGGGGGTAGCACTGAAGCTTTCTTT. It is translated as CASSPSPGGSTEAFF.

V gene TRBV20-1 combines with J gene TRBJ2-7; D is unclear. The germline V gene has CDR1 DFQATT and CDR2 SNEGSKA (reference sequence). V dropped 0 bases and J dropped 4 bases, with 13 bases sitting between them. The CDR3 sequence is 14 residues long. The CDR3 spells CSARDPIRPYEQYV. The DNA of the CDR3 is TGCAGTGCTAGAGACCCAATTCGACCGTACGAGCAGTACGTC.

This clonotype was seen more than once but under ten times. V and J are TRBV5-1 and TRBJ2-5; 14 nucleotides align to TRBD2. Unmatched junction bases numbered 9, after V lost 3 bases and J lost 5 bases. There are 17 residues in the CDR3. Germline V gene data show CDR1 as SGHRS and CDR2 as YFSETQ. This chain's CDR3 is CASSSGLAGGPSETQYF. As DNA, the CDR3 is TGCGCCAGCAGCTCCGGACTAGCGGGGGGCCCGAGTGAGACCCAGTACTTC.

The CDR3 is CASSEYPKTGRQETQYF. The DNA for the CDR3 is TGTGCCAGCAGTGAATACCCCAAAACAGGGCGGCAAGAGACCCAGTACTTC. V gene TRBV25-1 combines with J gene TRBJ2-5, with D perhaps matching TRBD1 (6 bases). The CDR3 runs 17 residues. The germline V gene encodes CDR1 MGHDK and CDR2 SYGVNS. V was shortened by 0 bases and J by 2 bases, with 16 bases between the two germline ends.

The table lists this clonotype with a count of one. The chain links TRBV19 to TRBJ2-1; 16 bases map to TRBD2. With V trimmed by 5 bases and J by 0 bases, 4 bases remained unmatched. Germline V gives CDR1 LNHDA, CDR2 SQIVND (reference sequence). This CDR3 has 18 residues. CDR3 amino acids: CASSGGLAGGSSYNEQFF. CDR3 sequence (DNA): TGTGCCAGTAGTGGGGGACTAGCGGGAGGGAGCTCCTACAATGAGCAGTTCTTC.

This clonotype has just a few counts. This rearrangement joins TRBV29-1 to TRBJ2-1; D is perhaps TRBD2 (6 bases). Germline CDR1 is SQVTM and CDR2 is ANQGSEA. The length of the CDR3 is 12 residues. Trimming left V 7 bases short and J 9 bases short, with 16 bases between. The CDR3 spells CSATPSGPEQFF. CDR3 nucleotides: TGCAGCGCTACTCCGAGCGGGCCTGAGCAGTTCTTC.

The rearrangement uses TRBV12-3 or TRBV12-4 and TRBJ2-1; TRBD2 aligns across 11 bases. The CDR3 sequence is 15 residues long. Trimming cost V 6 bases and J 5 bases; bases outside gene matches: 6. This chain's CDR3 is CASRPGTSGNNEQFF. The CDR3 bases are TGTGCCAGCAGACCCGGGACTAGCGGAAACAATGAGCAGTTCTTC.

This clonotype has just a few counts. The V call is TRBV19, the J call TRBJ1-4; D is perhaps TRBD1 (6 bases). The length of the CDR3 is 13 residues. Germline CDR1 LNHDA, CDR2 SQIVND (reference sequence). Trimming took off 9 bases at V and 7 bases at J, with 15 bases between the two ends. The CDR3 loop is CASRGGGFEKLFF. The DNA of the CDR3 is TGTGCCAGCCGAGGGGGTGGTTTTGAAAAACTGTTTTTT.